The clone carrying this T cell receptor (beta chain) was picked up a small number of times. The antigen is not known. The V gene end was trimmed by 1 base and the J gene end by 5 bases; junction bases not matched to a gene: 5. Germline V gene data show CDR1 as SGHNT and CDR2 as YYREEE (reference sequence). This CDR3 spans 14 amino acids. A second PCR, run for about 7 to 12 cycles, used a sample-barcoded 5' primer plus a J-beta primer mix. Each CDR3 protein is one row after TCRdb ran MiXCR on the 5' RACE reads. The table shows more than 800,000 distinct CDR3 sequences, with over 35% occurring only once. The data belong to a study of blood T cells in healthy people across ages. Study-wide results and caveats: Whereas aged donors had fewer naive CD4+ cells, long-lived donors had more of them and higher diversity.

The TCR was taken from a woman aged 55-69 years in good health. The sample was blood. The chain combines TRBV5-4 with TRBJ1-2, with 7 bases aligning to TRBD1. CDR3 sequence reads: CASSLQGGRYGYTF. Here the CDR3 DNA reads TGTGCCAGCAGCTTGCAGGGGGGGAGATATGGCTACACCTTC.